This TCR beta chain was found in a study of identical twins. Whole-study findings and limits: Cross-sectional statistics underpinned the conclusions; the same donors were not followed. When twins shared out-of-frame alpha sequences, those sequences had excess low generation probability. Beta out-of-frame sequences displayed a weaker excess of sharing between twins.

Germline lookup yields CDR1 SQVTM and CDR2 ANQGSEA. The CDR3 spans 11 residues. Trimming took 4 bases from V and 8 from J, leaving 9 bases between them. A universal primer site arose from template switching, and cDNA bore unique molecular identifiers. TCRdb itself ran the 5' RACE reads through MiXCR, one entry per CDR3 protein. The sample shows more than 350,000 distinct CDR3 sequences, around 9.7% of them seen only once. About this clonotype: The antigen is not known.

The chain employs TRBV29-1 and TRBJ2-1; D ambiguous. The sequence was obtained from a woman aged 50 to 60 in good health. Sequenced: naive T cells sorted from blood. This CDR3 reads CSVGQSYEQFF. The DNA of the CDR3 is TGCAGCGTTGGCCAGTCATATGAGCAGTTCTTC.